This section outlines one T cell receptor (beta chain) sequence together with its context. Produced via immunoSEQ multiplex PCR; TCRdb's table is partial and in-frame only. The sample carries 130,000 to 150,000 clones, about 80% recorded once. The sample belongs to a study of blood T cell repertoires in COVID-19. The sequence derives from a woman aged 80 or over with acute or convalescent COVID-19. Input material: peripheral blood.

CDR3 region: CASKEQGLNYGYTF. As DNA, the CDR3 is TGTGCCAGCAAGGAACAGGGGTTGAACTATGGCTACACCTTC. The chain links TRBV2 to TRBJ1-2; 7 nucleotides agree with TRBD1. V was pared by 7 bases and J by 2 bases, with 7 bases of the junction left unmatched. This CDR3 has 14 residues. Germline values: CDR1 SNHLY, CDR2 FYNNEI.